This TCR beta chain stems from a study of T-cell reconstitution after alpha-beta-depleted transplantation in children (TCRdb year 2016). For the study in its entirety: The study quantitatively tracked T-cell immune reconstitution after TCRalphabeta/CD19-depleted allogeneic hematopoietic cell transplantation in children using TCR repertoire profiling.

At the junction V is shortened by 2 bases and J by 4 bases; bases outside the gene matches: 20. The CDR3 measures 19 amino acids from cysteine to phenylalanine. Left in the record is the CDR3 DNA by itself, 57 bases read in frame from the first base. CDR1 and CDR2 are drawn from the germline V gene (reference sequence): SGHNT, YYREEE. Libraries were constructed by PCR. Sequencer: Illumina HiSeq 2500. TCR libraries were prepared with molecular barcoding, using unique molecular identifiers to normalize TCRbeta repertoire quantification. TCRdb cleaned the public reads at Q25 with fastp, built clones with MiXCR and kept in-frame beta chains. Rows matching on CDR3 protein sequence are summarized as one entry with the most common DNA and genes. This sample lists hundreds of thousands of distinct CDR3 sequences; approximately 9% were detected once. Roughly 6.2% of the sample is taken by the ten largest. This clonotype was recorded at least ten times. The antigen this receptor binds is unknown. Base qualities are not recorded, but no much larger clone differs from it by a single base.

The sequence came from a human donor who donated a stem cell graft to a child with acute lymphoblastic leukemia. The specimen comprised PBMCs from the stem cell graft donor, sampled from the stem cell graft. The chain uses TRBV5-4 and TRBJ1-1, and 7 bases in between align with TRBD1. The nucleotide sequence reads as follows: TGTGCCAGCAGCTTCCGAATTCGACTTTCTGGACAGGTTACCACTGAAGCTTTCTTT. It encodes CASSFRIRLSGQVTTEAFF.